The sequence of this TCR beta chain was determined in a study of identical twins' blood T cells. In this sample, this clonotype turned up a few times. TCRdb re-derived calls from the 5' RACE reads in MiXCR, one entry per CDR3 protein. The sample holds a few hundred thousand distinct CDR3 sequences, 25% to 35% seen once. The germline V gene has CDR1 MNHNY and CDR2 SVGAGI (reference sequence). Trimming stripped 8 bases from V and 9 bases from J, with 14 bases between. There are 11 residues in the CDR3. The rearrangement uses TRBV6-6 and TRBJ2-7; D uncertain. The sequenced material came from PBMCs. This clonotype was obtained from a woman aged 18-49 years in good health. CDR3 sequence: CASGTPTGQYF. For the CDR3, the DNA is TGTGCCAGCGGAACCCCTACGGGGCAGTACTTC.